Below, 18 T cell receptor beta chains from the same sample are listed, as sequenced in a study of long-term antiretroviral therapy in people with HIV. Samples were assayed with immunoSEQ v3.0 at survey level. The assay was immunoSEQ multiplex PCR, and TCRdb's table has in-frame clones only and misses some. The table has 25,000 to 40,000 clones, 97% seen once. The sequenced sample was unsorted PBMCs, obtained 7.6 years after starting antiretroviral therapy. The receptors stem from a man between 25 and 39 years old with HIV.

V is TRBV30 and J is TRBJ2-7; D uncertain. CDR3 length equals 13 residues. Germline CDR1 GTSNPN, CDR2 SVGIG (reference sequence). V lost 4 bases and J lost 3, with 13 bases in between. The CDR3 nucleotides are TGTGCCTGGAAGGGCAGCCCCCTCTACGAGCAGTACTTC. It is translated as CAWKGSPLYEQYF.

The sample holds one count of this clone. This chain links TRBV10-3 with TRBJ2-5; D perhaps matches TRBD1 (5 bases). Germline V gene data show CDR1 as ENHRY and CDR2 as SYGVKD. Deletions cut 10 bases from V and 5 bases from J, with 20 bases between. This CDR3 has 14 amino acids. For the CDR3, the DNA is TGTGCCACCAGGTGGGGCCAAGAGTGGGAGACCCAGTACTTC. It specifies CATRWGQEWETQYF.

CDR3 in amino acids: CASSVVGRITDTQYF. As DNA, the CDR3 is TGTGCCAGCAGCGTAGTTGGCAGAATCACAGATACGCAGTATTTT. V and J are TRBV9 and TRBJ2-3; D is unresolved. This CDR3 is 15 amino acids long. The ends were cut back, 0 bases at V and 2 bases at J, with 10 bases in the middle. CDR1 is SGDLS and CDR2 is YYNGEE in the germline V gene.

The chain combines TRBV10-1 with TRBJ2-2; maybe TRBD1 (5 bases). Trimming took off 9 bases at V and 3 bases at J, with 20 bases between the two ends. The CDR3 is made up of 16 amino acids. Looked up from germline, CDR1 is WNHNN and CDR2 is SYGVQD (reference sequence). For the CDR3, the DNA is TGCGCCAGATCCCCGAGGCAGGGCAGAGACACCGGGGAGCTGTTTTTT. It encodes CARSPRQGRDTGELFF.

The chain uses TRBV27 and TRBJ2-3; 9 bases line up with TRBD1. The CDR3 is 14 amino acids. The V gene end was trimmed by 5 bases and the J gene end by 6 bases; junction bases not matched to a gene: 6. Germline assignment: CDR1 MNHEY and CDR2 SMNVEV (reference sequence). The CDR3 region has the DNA TGTGCCAGCAGTAATCACAGGGGGCGGGATACGCAGTATTTT. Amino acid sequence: CASSNHRGRDTQYF.

The CDR3 DNA sequence: TGTGCCAGCAGCCAAGATTTGAGGCCAACCTCTCTCCTGAACGCTTTCTTT. Protein sequence: CASSQDLRPTSLLNAFF. The chain has TRBV4-2 and TRBJ1-1; no clear D gene. This CDR3 comprises 17 residues. Germline loops: CDR1 LGHNA, CDR2 YNFKEQ. Trimming took 0 bases from V and 11 from J, leaving 25 bases between them.

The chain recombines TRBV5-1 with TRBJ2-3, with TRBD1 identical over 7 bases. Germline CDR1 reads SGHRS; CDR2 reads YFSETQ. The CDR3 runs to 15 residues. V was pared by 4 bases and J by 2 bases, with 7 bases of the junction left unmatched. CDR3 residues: CASSMGQMSTDTQYF. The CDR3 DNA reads TGCGCCAGCAGCATGGGACAGATGTCCACAGATACGCAGTATTTT.

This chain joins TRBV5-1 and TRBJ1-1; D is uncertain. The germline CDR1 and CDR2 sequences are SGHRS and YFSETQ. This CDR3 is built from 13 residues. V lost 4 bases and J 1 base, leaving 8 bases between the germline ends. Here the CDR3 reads CASSPPANTEAFF. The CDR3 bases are TGCGCCAGCAGCCCTCCAGCGAACACTGAAGCTTTCTTT.

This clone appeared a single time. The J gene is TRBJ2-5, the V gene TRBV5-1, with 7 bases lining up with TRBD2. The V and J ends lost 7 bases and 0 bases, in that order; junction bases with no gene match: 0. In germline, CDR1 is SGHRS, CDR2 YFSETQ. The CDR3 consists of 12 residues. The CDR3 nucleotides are TGCGCCAGCGGACTAGACCAAGAGACCCAGTACTTC. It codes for CASGLDQETQYF.

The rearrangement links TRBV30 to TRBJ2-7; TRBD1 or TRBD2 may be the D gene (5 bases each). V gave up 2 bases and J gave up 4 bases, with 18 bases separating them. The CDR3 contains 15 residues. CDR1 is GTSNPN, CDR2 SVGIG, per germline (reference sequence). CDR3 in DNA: TGTGCCTGGAGTATCCCTTGGGGACGGTTTTACGAGCAGTACTTC. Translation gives CAWSIPWGRFYEQYF.

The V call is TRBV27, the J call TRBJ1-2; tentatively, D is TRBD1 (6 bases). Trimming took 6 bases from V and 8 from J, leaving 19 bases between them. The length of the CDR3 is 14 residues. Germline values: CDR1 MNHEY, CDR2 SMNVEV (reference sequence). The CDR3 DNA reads TGTGCCAGCAGGTCTGCTTGGGGTGGGGGCGGCTACACCTTC. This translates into CASRSAWGGGGYTF.

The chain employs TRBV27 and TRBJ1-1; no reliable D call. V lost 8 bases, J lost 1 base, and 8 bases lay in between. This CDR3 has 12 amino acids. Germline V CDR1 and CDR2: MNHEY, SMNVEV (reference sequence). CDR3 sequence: CASRARNTEAFF. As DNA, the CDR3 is TGTGCCAGCCGGGCACGGAACACTGAAGCTTTCTTT.

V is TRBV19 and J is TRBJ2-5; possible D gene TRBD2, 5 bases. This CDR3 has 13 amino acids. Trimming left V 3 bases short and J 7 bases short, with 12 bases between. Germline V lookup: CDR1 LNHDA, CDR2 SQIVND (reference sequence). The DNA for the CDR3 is TGTGCCAGTAGTATTGGAGGTCCGGGGACCCAGTACTTC. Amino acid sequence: CASSIGGPGTQYF.

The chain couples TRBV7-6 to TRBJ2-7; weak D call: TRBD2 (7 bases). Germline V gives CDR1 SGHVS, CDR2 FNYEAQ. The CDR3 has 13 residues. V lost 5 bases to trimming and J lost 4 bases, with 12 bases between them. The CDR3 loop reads CASSPGGLYEQYF. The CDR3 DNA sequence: TGTGCCAGCAGCCCCGGGGGGCTATACGAGCAGTACTTC.

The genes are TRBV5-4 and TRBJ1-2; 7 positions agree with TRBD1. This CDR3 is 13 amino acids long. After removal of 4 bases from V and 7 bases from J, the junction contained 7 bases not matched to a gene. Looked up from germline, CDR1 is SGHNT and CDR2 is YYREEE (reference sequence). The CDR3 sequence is CASSTDRDGGYTF. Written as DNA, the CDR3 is TGTGCCAGCAGCACTGACAGGGACGGTGGCTACACCTTC.

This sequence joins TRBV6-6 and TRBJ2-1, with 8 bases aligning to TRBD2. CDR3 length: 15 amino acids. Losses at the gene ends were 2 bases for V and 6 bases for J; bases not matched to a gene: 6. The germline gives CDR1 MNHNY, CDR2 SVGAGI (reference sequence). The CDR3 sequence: CASSYTSGTFNEQFF. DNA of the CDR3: TGTGCCAGCAGTTACACTAGCGGAACATTCAATGAGCAGTTCTTC.

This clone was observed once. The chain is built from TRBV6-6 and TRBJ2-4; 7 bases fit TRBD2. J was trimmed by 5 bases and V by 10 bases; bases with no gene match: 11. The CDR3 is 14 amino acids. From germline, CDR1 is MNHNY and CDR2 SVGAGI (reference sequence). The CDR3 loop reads CATARGSLENIQYF. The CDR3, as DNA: TGTGCCACCGCCCGCGGGAGTCTAGAAAACATTCAGTACTTC.

CDR3 amino acids: CASSGQGQNTIYF. As DNA, the CDR3 is TGCGCCAGCAGCGGACAGGGGCAAAACACCATATATTTT. The chain is built from TRBV5-1 and TRBJ1-3; 9 bases agree with TRBD1. V shed 4 bases and J 6 bases; nucleotides not matched to a gene: 2. CDR3 length: 13 residues. Germline V CDR1 and CDR2: SGHRS, YFSETQ.